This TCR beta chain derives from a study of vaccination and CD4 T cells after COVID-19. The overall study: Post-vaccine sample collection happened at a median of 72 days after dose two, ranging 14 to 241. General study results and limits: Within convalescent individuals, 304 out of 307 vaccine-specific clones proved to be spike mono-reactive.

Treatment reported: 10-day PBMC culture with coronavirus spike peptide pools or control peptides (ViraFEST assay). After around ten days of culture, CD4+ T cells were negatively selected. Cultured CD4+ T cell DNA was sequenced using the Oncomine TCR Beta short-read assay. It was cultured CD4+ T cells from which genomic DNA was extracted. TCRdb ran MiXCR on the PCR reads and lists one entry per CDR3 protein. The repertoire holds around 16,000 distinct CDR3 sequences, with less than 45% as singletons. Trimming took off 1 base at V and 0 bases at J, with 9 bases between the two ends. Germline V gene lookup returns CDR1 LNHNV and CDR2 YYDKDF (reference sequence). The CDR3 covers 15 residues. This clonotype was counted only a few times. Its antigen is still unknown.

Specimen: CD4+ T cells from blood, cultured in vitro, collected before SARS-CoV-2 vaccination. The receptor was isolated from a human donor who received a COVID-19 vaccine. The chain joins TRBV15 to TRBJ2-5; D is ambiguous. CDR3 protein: CATSRVVSYQETQYF. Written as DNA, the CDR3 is TGTGCCACCAGCAGAGTCGTCTCTTACCAAGAGACCCAGTACTTC.